This T cell receptor beta chain was identified in a study of T cell repertoires in cytomegalovirus infection. Notes on this clonotype: What it binds is not known.

Study-level results: The cumulative frequency of public TCR beta families distinguished individuals who carried CMV together with the relevant HLA.

This CDR3 has 14 residues. With 3 bases removed from V and 5 bases from J, the gap between germline ends came to 13 bases. TCRdb itself ran the reads through MiXCR, one entry per CDR3 protein. Of around 320,000 distinct CDR3 sequences detected, around a tenth appear once; the ten largest clones hold about 3.9%. The sequencing sample was made of PBMCs. This sequence joins TRBV12-3 or TRBV12-4 and TRBJ2-5; D not resolved. The receptor's source is a human donor in good health (CMV status not recorded). Some clones in this sample may be carry-over from other donors' samples. The CDR3 reads CASSFRTVVETQYF. The CDR3 nucleotides are TGTGCCAGCAGTTTTCGGACGGTGGTGGAGACCCAGTACTTC.